Presented here are 21 T cell receptor beta chains from one specimen sequenced in a study of blood T cell repertoires in COVID-19. Profiling relied on immunoSEQ multiplex PCR, and the TCRdb table lists in-frame clones only, not all of them. The profile covers some 150,000 clones, with roughly 85% appearing a single time and 2.5% to 3% taken by the ten largest. The sequencing input was peripheral blood. These receptors originate from a man aged 50-60 years with acute or convalescent COVID-19.

The gene calls are TRBV10-3 and TRBJ2-3, with 7 bases aligning to TRBD1. Germline CDR1 reads ENHRY; CDR2 reads SYGVKD. V shed 2 bases and J 2 bases; nucleotides not matched to a gene: 7. The CDR3 totals 16 residues. CDR3 in DNA: TGTGCCATCAGTGAGGGCCCTAAGGGGGCCACAGATACGCAGTATTTT. Translated, it gives CAISEGPKGATDTQYF.

The V gene is TRBV6-5, the J gene TRBJ1-2; D ambiguous. The V gene's germline CDR1 is MNHEY and CDR2 SVGAGI. V lost 0 bases and J lost 8, with 16 bases in between. This CDR3 has 15 residues. CDR3: CASSYSNGIKPGYTF. CDR3 nucleotide sequence: TGTGCCAGCAGTTACTCGAACGGTATCAAACCGGGCTACACCTTC.

The CDR3 loop reads CASSPTGWNQPQHF. CDR3 nucleotides: TGCGCCAGCAGCCCGACAGGGTGGAATCAGCCCCAGCATTTT. The V and J genes are TRBV4-1 and TRBJ1-5; 7 nucleotides line up with TRBD1. This CDR3 spans 14 amino acids. The germline V gene encodes CDR1 MGHRA and CDR2 YSYEKL. J lost 4 bases, V lost 4 bases, and 4 bases had no gene match.

This chain links TRBV2 with TRBJ2-2; 12 nucleotides line up with TRBD2. V was pared by 6 bases and J by 7 bases, with 6 bases of the junction left unmatched. The germline V gene encodes CDR1 SNHLY and CDR2 FYNNEI. CDR3 size: 15 residues. CDR3 coding DNA: TGTGCCAGCAGAACGACTAGCGGGAGTGGCGGGGAGCTGTTTTTT. It is translated as CASRTTSGSGGELFF.

The V gene is TRBV5-6, the J gene TRBJ2-2; 8 positions match TRBD2. The CDR3 is made up of 14 amino acids. Per the germline V gene, CDR1 is SGHDT and CDR2 is YYEEEE. Trimming cost V 2 bases and J 7 bases; bases outside gene matches: 4. CDR3 nucleotide sequence: TGTGCCAGCAGCTTCGGGAGCGGGAGCGGGGAGCTGTTTTTT. Amino acids: CASSFGSGSGELFF.

This clone was found a few times. The chain employs TRBV6-5 and TRBJ2-5; 11 positions agree with TRBD1. Germline V gene lookup returns CDR1 MNHEY and CDR2 SVGAGI. The CDR3 has 13 residues. J was trimmed by 5 bases and V by 5 bases; bases with no gene match: 1. In DNA form, the CDR3 reads TGTGCCAGCAGTCGGGACAGGGGGGAGACCCAGTACTTC. The encoded protein is CASSRDRGETQYF.

The rearrangement joins TRBV27 to TRBJ1-5, with 7 bases that match TRBD1. Germline V gene sequence: CDR1 MNHEY, CDR2 SMNVEV (reference sequence). The CDR3 has 15 residues. V gave up 2 bases and J gave up 5 bases; unmatched junction bases: 6. CDR3 residues: CASSLGQGGDQPQHF. The CDR3 bases are TGTGCCAGCAGTTTAGGCCAGGGGGGCGATCAGCCCCAGCATTTT.

This clone came up a few times. The CDR3 sequence: CASSPQQGLAGNTIYF. The CDR3 DNA is TGTGCCAGCAGCCCCCAGCAGGGTTTGGCTGGAAACACCATATATTTT. V is TRBV7-9 and J is TRBJ1-3; a possible D gene is TRBD1 (5 bases). V lost 5 bases to trimming and J lost 2 bases, with 16 bases between them. The CDR3 runs 16 residues. Germline loops: CDR1 SEHNR, CDR2 FQNEAQ (reference sequence).

The chain is built from TRBV6-5 and TRBJ1-2; no clear D. The germline V and J ends were trimmed by 4 bases and 7 bases, with 22 bases remaining between them. The germline V gene has CDR1 MNHEY and CDR2 SVGAGI. CDR3 size: 16 residues. Written as DNA, the CDR3 is TGTGCCAGCAGTTTAACCCACGGACTGGGAGAAGGTGGCTACACCTTC. Encoded protein: CASSLTHGLGEGGYTF.

J is TRBJ1-6 and V is TRBV5-1; D is unclear. V was clipped by 0 bases and J by 2 bases, with 6 bases between them. The germline gives CDR1 SGHRS, CDR2 YFSETQ. The CDR3 spans 15 residues. The CDR3 coding sequence is TGCGCCAGCAGCTTGGCCTCAGCCTATAATTCACCCCTCCACTTT. This translates into CASSLASAYNSPLHF.

This clone is a singleton in its sample. This sequence joins TRBV12-3 or TRBV12-4 and TRBJ2-7, with 9 positions matching TRBD1. This CDR3 contains 13 residues. The V gene end was trimmed by 3 bases and the J gene end by 7 bases; junction bases not matched to a gene: 4. CDR3 region: CASSFLGTGEQYF. CDR3 in DNA: TGTGCCAGCAGTTTTCTCGGGACAGGGGAGCAGTACTTC.

This chain connects TRBV18 to TRBJ1-1; D may be TRBD1 (5 bases). Germline assignment: CDR1 KGHSH and CDR2 LQKENI. The CDR3 covers 15 residues. V shed 2 bases and J shed 4 bases, with 14 bases lying between them. CDR3 sequence: CASSPGAGMGTEAFF. The DNA of the CDR3 is TGTGCCAGCTCACCAGGGGCCGGTATGGGCACTGAAGCTTTCTTT.

The V gene is TRBV18, the J gene TRBJ2-7; 8 bases map to TRBD2. The ends lost 6 bases at V and 5 bases at J; junction bases unmatched: 6. Germline V lookup: CDR1 KGHSH, CDR2 LQKENI. The CDR3 is 13 residues long. Here the CDR3 reads CASSPTSGHEQYF. The CDR3 DNA is TGTGCCAGCTCGCCAACTAGCGGCCACGAGCAGTACTTC. Together with reference TRBV18 and TRBJ2-7, the CDR3 gives the full variable domain: NAGVMQNPRHLVRRRGQEARLRCSPMKGHSHVYWYRQLPEEGLKFMVYLQKENIIDESGMPKERFSAEFPKEGPSILRIQQVVRGDSAAYFCASSPTSGHEQYFGPGTRLTVT.

This clone showed up just a few times. The rearrangement joins TRBV9 to TRBJ1-1, with D hard to call. Germline lookup yields CDR1 SGDLS and CDR2 YYNGEE. The CDR3 sequence is 13 residues long. V dropped 4 bases and J dropped 8 bases, with 15 bases sitting between them. This chain's CDR3 is CASSPLVAGEAFF. CDR3 in DNA: TGTGCCAGCAGCCCGTTGGTGGCAGGCGAAGCTTTCTTT.

The CDR3 bases are TGTGCCTGGAGGGTTTCTAGCGGGAGAATCTACGAGCAGTACTTC. Amino acids: CAWRVSSGRIYEQYF. The V and J genes are TRBV30 and TRBJ2-7, with TRBD2 identical over 10 bases. In germline, CDR1 is GTSNPN, CDR2 SVGIG (reference sequence). The CDR3 sequence is 15 residues long. The V and J ends lost 3 bases and 3 bases, in that order; junction bases with no gene match: 8.

The V call is TRBV3-1 (or the pseudogene TRBV3-2), the J call TRBJ1-1, with D possibly TRBD1 on 5 matching bases. This CDR3 is built from 12 residues. Trimming took 1 base from V and 7 from J, leaving 7 bases between them. CDR1 and CDR2 (germline): LGHDT, YNNKEL (reference sequence). The CDR3, as DNA: TGTGCCAGCAGCCAAGGGGGGGTTGAAGCTTTCTTT. Its protein product is CASSQGGVEAFF.

CDR3 in amino acids: CASSPRGTLNTGELFF. The CDR3 nucleotides are TGTGCCAGCAGCCCGCGCGGGACTCTGAACACCGGGGAGCTGTTTTTT. The chain links TRBV11-2 to TRBJ2-2; a weak D match, TRBD2 (6 bases). The CDR3 spans 16 residues. The V end lost 5 bases, the J end lost 1 base, and 14 bases lay between the germline ends. Looked up from germline, CDR1 is SGHAT and CDR2 is FQNNGV.

This chain joins TRBV11-3 and TRBJ2-7; a weak D match, TRBD1 (6 bases). The CDR3 contains 14 residues. V was cut by 5 bases and J by 6 bases, with 17 bases left in between. Germline loops: CDR1 SGHNT, CDR2 YENEEA. This chain's CDR3 is CASSVKTGWSEQYF. The CDR3 DNA reads as TGTGCCAGCAGCGTAAAAACAGGGTGGAGCGAGCAGTACTTC.

This clone was observed a few times. The chain couples TRBV19 to TRBJ2-3, with D possibly TRBD2 on 6 matching bases. The CDR3 has 15 amino acids. Germline CDR1 LNHDA, CDR2 SQIVND (reference sequence). V was shortened by 5 bases and J by 3 bases, with 15 bases between the two germline ends. CDR3 in amino acids: CASSPLRAGTDTQYF. In DNA form, the CDR3 reads TGTGCCAGTAGTCCCCTCCGAGCGGGTACAGATACGCAGTATTTT.

The gene calls are TRBV12-3 or TRBV12-4 and TRBJ1-2, with 10 nucleotides matching TRBD1. CDR3 length: 12 residues. Trimming removed 6 bases from V and 7 bases from J; junction bases left unmatched: 2. In nucleotides, the CDR3 is TGTGCCAGCAGGACAGGGGGCCGTGGCTACACCTTC. It encodes CASRTGGRGYTF.

This clone has just one count. This chain uses TRBV7-9 with TRBJ1-3; D remains unclear. The CDR3 is 14 residues long. The V and J ends lost 2 bases and 0 bases respectively, with 5 bases between them. Germline CDR1 is SEHNR and CDR2 is FQNEAQ (reference sequence). The CDR3 DNA reads TGTGCCAGCAGCTTATCCAGCTCTGGAAACACCATATATTTT. Its translation is CASSLSSSGNTIYF.